This T cell receptor (beta chain) was observed in a study of blood T cell repertoires in COVID-19. TCRdb's copy holds only in-frame clones and misses some; the assay was immunoSEQ multiplex PCR. The sample holds some 200,000 clones; 80% to 90% are singletons and the top ten take under 4%. Germline V CDR1 and CDR2: MDHEN, SYDVKM. This CDR3 region has 18 residues. Trimming removed 5 bases from V and 5 bases from J; junction bases left unmatched: 16. This chain uses TRBV28 with TRBJ2-5; 11 bases align to TRBD1. The receptor comes from a woman between 18 and 30 years old in a cohort exposed to, infected with or recovered from COVID-19 (not recorded which). The sequencing sample was made of PBMCs or T cells enriched from blood (not recorded which). CDR3 region: CASSPISSGTGGWETQYF. CDR3 sequence (DNA): TGTGCCAGCAGTCCGATTAGCTCCGGGACAGGGGGTTGGGAGACCCAGTACTTC.